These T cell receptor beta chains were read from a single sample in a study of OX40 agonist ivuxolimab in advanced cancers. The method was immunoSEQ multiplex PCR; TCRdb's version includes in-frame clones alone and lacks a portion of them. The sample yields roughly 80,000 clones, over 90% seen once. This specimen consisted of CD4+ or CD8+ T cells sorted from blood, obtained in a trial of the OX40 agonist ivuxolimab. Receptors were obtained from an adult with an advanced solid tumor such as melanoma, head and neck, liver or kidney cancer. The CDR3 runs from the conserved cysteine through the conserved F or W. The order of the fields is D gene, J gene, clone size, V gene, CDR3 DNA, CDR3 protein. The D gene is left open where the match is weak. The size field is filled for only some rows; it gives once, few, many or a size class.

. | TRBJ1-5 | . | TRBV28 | TGTGCCAGCAGCCTGGGGGGTGGCAATCAGCCCCAGCATTTT | CASSLGGGNQPQHF
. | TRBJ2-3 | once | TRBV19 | TGTGCCAGTAGAATGGAAGGTAGCACAGATACGCAGTATTTT | CASRMEGSTDTQYF
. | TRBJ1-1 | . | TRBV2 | TGTGCCAGCAGTGATGAGCTGATGAACACTGAAGCTTTCTTT | CASSDELMNTEAFF
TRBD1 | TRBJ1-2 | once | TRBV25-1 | TGTGCCAGCAGTCCCGTTGACAGGGCTTTCTATGGCTACACCTTC | CASSPVDRAFYGYTF
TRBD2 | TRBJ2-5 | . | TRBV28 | TGTGCCAGCAAGCTAGCGGGAGAGACCCAGTACTTC | CASKLAGETQYF
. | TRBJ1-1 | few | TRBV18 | TGTGCCAGCTCACAACAAGGACGCTCTGAAGCTTTCTTT | CASSQQGRSEAFF
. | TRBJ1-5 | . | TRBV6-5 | TGTGCCAGCAGTTACCCGGATAGCAATCAGCCCCAGCATTTT | CASSYPDSNQPQHF
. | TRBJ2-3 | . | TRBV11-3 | TGTGCCAGCGGGGACCCGGCGACAGATACGCAGTATTTT | CASGDPATDTQYF
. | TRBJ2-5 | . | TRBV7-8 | TGTGCCAGCAGCCCGGCCTTGCTTCGGGAGACCCAGTACTTC | CASSPALLRETQYF
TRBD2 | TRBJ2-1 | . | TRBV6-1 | TGTGCCAGCAACGATGCAGCGGGAGTCCACAATGAGCAGTTCTTC | CASNDAAGVHNEQFF
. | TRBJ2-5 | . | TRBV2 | TGTGCCAGCAGCCTCGGACAAGAGACCCAGTACTTC | CASSLGQETQYF
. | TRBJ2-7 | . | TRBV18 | TGTGCCAGCTCAAGAGACGGAAGTCCCTACGAGCAGTACTTC | CASSRDGSPYEQYF
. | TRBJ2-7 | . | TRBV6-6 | TGTGCCAGCAGTGTAGGGTCCGAGCAGTACTTC | CASSVGSEQYF
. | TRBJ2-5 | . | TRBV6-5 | TGTGCCAGCAGTTACTCGGGGGTCAGGGCGCAAGAGACCCAGTACTTC | CASSYSGVRAQETQYF
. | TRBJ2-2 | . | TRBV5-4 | TGTGCCAGCAGCTTAGGCGGGAATAGGGGCACCGGGGAGCTGTTTTTT | CASSLGGNRGTGELFF
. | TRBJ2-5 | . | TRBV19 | TGTGCCAGTAGTCCACCCGGACAGGCGGGGGAGACCCAGTACTTC | CASSPPGQAGETQYF
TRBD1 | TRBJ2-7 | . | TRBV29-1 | TGCAGCGTTGGCGGGGGACAGGGTGAATTGTACTTC | CSVGGGQGELYF
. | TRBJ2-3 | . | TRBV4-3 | TGCGCCAGCAGCCAGGGACGCACAGATACGCAGTATTTT | CASSQGRTDTQYF
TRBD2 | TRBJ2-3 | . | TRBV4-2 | TGTGCCAGCAGCCCGGGGGGGACTAGCGGGAGGGCCGAGTTTTGGACAGATACGCAGTATTTT | CASSPGGTSGRAEFWTDTQYF
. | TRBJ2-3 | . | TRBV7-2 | TGTGCCAGCAGCTCGGGGAGCTCAGATACGCAGTATTTT | CASSSGSSDTQYF
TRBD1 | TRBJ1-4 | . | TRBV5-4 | TGTGCCAGCAGCCCGGGACAGGGGAATGAAAAACTGTTTTTT | CASSPGQGNEKLFF
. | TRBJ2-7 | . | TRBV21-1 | . | CASSKGWGQGARGEQYF
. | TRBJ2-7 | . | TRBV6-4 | TGTGCCAGCAGTGATCCCCTAGCGCCATCCTACGAGCAGTACTTC | CASSDPLAPSYEQYF
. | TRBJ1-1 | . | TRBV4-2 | TGTGCCAGCAGCCAAGTGGACCGGTCTTTGAACACTGAAGCTTTCTTT | CASSQVDRSLNTEAFF